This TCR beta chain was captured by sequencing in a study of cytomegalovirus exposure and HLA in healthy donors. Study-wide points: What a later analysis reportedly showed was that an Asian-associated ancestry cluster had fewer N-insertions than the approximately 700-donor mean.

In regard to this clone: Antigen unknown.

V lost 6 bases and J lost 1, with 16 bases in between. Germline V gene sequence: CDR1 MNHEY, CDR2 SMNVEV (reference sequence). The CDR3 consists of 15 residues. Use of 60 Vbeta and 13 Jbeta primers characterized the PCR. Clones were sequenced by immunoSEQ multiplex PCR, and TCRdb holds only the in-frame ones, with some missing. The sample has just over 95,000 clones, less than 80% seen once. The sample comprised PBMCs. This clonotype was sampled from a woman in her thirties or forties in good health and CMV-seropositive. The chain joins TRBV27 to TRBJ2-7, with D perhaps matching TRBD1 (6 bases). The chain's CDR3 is CASSPPGGQSYEQYF. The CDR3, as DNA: TGTGCCAGCAGCCCTCCTGGGGGCCAGTCCTACGAGCAGTACTTC.